The 29 T cell receptor beta chains reported below all come from one sample, sequenced in a study of molecular identifiers for immune sequencing clone quantification. Each CDR3 protein is one row after TCRdb ran MiXCR on the PCR reads. The sample lists about 320,000 distinct CDR3 sequences; over 20% were seen once. What was sequenced was naive CD8+ T cells from blood, with Jurkat cell RNA spiked in. This sample's subset: FACS-sorted CD8+CD4-CCR7+CD45RA+ naive T cells. These receptors came from a human donor in good health. Some libraries in this study had Jurkat cell RNA spiked in.

This clonotype was recorded a few times. J is TRBJ2-3 and V is TRBV11-2, with D possibly being TRBD1 or TRBD2 (5 bases each). CDR3 size: 18 residues. The germline V gene has CDR1 SGHAT and CDR2 FQNNGV. V lost 0 bases to trimming and J lost 5 bases, with 21 bases between them. The CDR3 DNA sequence: TGTGCCAGCAGCTTAGATCTGTCAGGGTATAGCGATAGAGATACGCAGTATTTT. Its translation is CASSLDLSGYSDRDTQYF.

This clonotype was seen a few times. This chain links TRBV4-2 with TRBJ2-3; 7 nucleotides agree with TRBD1. The CDR3 runs 16 residues. Germline V gives CDR1 LGHNA, CDR2 YNFKEQ. Germline trimming cut 0 bases from V and 4 bases from J; bases unmatched to any gene: 7. DNA of the CDR3: TGTGCCAGCAGCCAAGATTACAGGGGTGGCGCAGATACGCAGTATTTT. Residues: CASSQDYRGGADTQYF.

The chain combines TRBV7-6 with TRBJ2-7; 7 bases are shared with TRBD1. The CDR3 sequence is 15 residues long. V gave up 5 bases and J gave up 4 bases; unmatched junction bases: 11. Germline V gene sequence: CDR1 SGHVS, CDR2 FNYEAQ. The CDR3 bases are TGTGCCAGCAGCCCTGAAGACAGGGAAACGTACGAGCAGTACTTC. This gives the protein CASSPEDRETYEQYF.

V usage is TRBV12-3 or TRBV12-4 and J usage is TRBJ2-5; perhaps TRBD2 as D (5 bases). With 6 bases removed from V and 7 bases from J, the gap between germline ends came to 21 bases. This CDR3 has 15 amino acids. This CDR3 is CASSPPPEIEGTQYF. CDR3 DNA: TGTGCCAGCAGCCCCCCTCCTGAGATTGAGGGGACCCAGTACTTC.

The CDR3 DNA is TGTGCCAGTAGTATGTCAGAGTACAGCAATCAGCCCCAGCATTTT. Protein product: CASSMSEYSNQPQHF. The V call is TRBV19, the J call TRBJ1-5; no clear D. Trimming pared 3 bases from V and 1 base from J, leaving 10 bases between. The CDR3 is made up of 15 amino acids. Germline values: CDR1 LNHDA, CDR2 SQIVND (reference sequence).

In regard to this clonotype: At one boundary the junction diverges from the germline segment, which might be a read error. The rearrangement links TRBV6-2 or TRBV6-3 to TRBJ2-7; a weak D match, TRBD2 (6 bases). Per the germline V gene, CDR1 is MNHEY and CDR2 is SVGEGT. This CDR3 is built from 13 residues. This chain's CDR3 is CASGAGTLYEQYF. Written as DNA, the CDR3 is TGCGCCAGCGGCGCCGGGACTCTCTACGAGCAGTACTTC.

The rearrangement uses TRBV6-6 and TRBJ2-3; 9 positions agree with TRBD1. The CDR3 consists of 16 residues. In germline, CDR1 is MNHNY, CDR2 SVGAGI (reference sequence). J gave up 4 bases and V 7 bases, and 12 bases lay outside the gene matches. The chain's CDR3 is CASNHPLTGGADTQYF. As DNA, the CDR3 is TGTGCCAGCAATCACCCCCTGACAGGGGGAGCAGATACGCAGTATTTT.

The sample holds many counts of this clonotype. The chain joins TRBV29-1 to TRBJ2-3; 7 bases fit TRBD2. The V segment lost 3 bases and the J segment 1 base; nucleotides outside the gene matches: 1. This CDR3 spans 13 amino acids. Per germline, CDR1 SQVTM and CDR2 ANQGSEA. CDR3 sequence: CSVDTSGTDTQYF. CDR3 bases: TGCAGCGTTGACACTAGCGGCACAGATACGCAGTATTTT.

This clonotype was recorded only once. V is TRBV5-6 and J is TRBJ2-7, with D perhaps TRBD1 (6 bases). V dropped 1 base and J dropped 7 bases, with 15 bases sitting between them. CDR3 length: 14 amino acids. Germline V gene lookup returns CDR1 SGHDT and CDR2 YYEEEE. CDR3 amino acids: CASSLWQGLREQYF. The CDR3 nucleotides are TGTGCCAGCAGCTTGTGGCAGGGGTTGAGGGAGCAGTACTTC. The complete variable domain, with remaining parts taken from reference TRBV5-6 and TRBJ2-7, reads DAGVTQSPTHLIKTRGQQVTLRCSPKSGHDTVSWYQQALGQGPQFIFQYYEEEERQRGNFPDRFSGHQFPNYSSELNVNALLLGDSALYLCASSLWQGLREQYFGPGTRLTVT.

The chain combines TRBV6-6 with TRBJ2-3; 12 nucleotides align to TRBD2. Germline trimming cut 2 bases from V and 7 bases from J; bases unmatched to any gene: 7. In germline, CDR1 is MNHNY, CDR2 SVGAGI (reference sequence). The length of the CDR3 is 16 residues. CDR3 amino acids: CASSYPTSGSVNTQYF. The CDR3 coding sequence is TGTGCCAGCAGTTACCCGACTAGCGGGAGTGTAAATACGCAGTATTTT.

The table lists this clonotype with a few counts. The V call is TRBV6-2 or TRBV6-3, the J call TRBJ1-4; D is perhaps TRBD1 (6 bases). CDR3 length: 15 residues. Trimming stripped 8 bases from V and 5 bases from J, with 18 bases between. Germline V gene data show CDR1 as MNHEY and CDR2 as SVGEGT. CDR3 region: CASLTGTPSNEKLFF. In DNA form, the CDR3 reads TGTGCCAGCTTAACCGGGACACCGTCGAATGAAAAACTGTTTTTT.

This clonotype was detected a few times. V usage is TRBV2 and J usage is TRBJ2-1; TRBD2 matches at 8 bases. The CDR3 covers 16 residues. V shed 4 bases and J 3 bases; nucleotides not matched to a gene: 8. The V gene's germline CDR1 is SNHLY and CDR2 FYNNEI. CDR3 amino acids: CASSVKAGADYNEQFF. In DNA form, the CDR3 reads TGTGCCAGCAGTGTAAAAGCGGGGGCCGACTACAATGAGCAGTTCTTC.

V gene TRBV24-1 combines with J gene TRBJ2-2, with D perhaps matching TRBD2 (6 bases). Per the germline V gene, CDR1 is KGHDR and CDR2 is SFDVKD. V was shortened by 4 bases and J by 1 base, with 12 bases between the two germline ends. This CDR3 comprises 16 residues. CDR3 DNA: TGTGCCACCAGTGAAGCTGGGAGGCAGAACACCGGGGAGCTGTTTTTT. Protein: CATSEAGRQNTGELFF.

In its sample, this clonotype was seen many times. The chain uses TRBV12-3 or TRBV12-4 and TRBJ2-7, with D hard to call. The length of the CDR3 is 11 residues. Deletions cut 5 bases from V and 11 bases from J, with 13 bases between. The CDR3 is CASSHGPLEYF. The CDR3 bases are TGTGCCAGCAGTCACGGCCCCTTGGAGTACTTC.

Details on this clonotype: Just one base apart from a much larger clone, this may be a read error. The genes are TRBV14 and TRBJ2-7; D is perhaps TRBD2 (5 bases). Germline V lookup: CDR1 SGHDN, CDR2 FVKESK. V lost 3 bases and J lost 3, with 6 bases in between. This CDR3 contains 12 residues. CDR3 amino acids: CASSHGVYEQYF. CDR3 nucleotides: TGTGCCAGCAGCCACGGGGTCTACGAGCAGTACTTC.

This clonotype was picked up a small number of times. The CDR3: CASSGSTGTRTPYEQYF. In DNA, the CDR3 is TGTGCCAGCAGTGGGTCCACGGGGACAAGAACCCCCTACGAGCAGTACTTC. The genes are TRBV25-1 and TRBJ2-7, with D possibly being TRBD1 (6 bases). This CDR3 is built from 17 residues. V was pared by 4 bases and J by 2 bases, with 21 bases between. CDR1 and CDR2 from the germline V gene are MGHDK and SYGVNS.

The chain links TRBV6-5 to TRBJ2-3, with D tentatively TRBD1 (6 bases). This CDR3 has 12 residues. Trimming took 8 bases from V and 5 from J, leaving 11 bases between them. Germline values: CDR1 MNHEY, CDR2 SVGAGI. The chain's CDR3 is CASWQGKDTQYF. The CDR3 coding sequence is TGTGCCAGCTGGCAGGGGAAAGATACGCAGTATTTT.

Remarks on this clonotype: A read error may explain this, as a much larger clone is one base away. The rearrangement links TRBV6-1 to TRBJ1-1; D remains ambiguous. Trimming took 11 bases from V and 5 from J, leaving 15 bases between them. The CDR3 covers 12 residues. In germline, CDR1 is MNHNS, CDR2 SASEGT. The CDR3 DNA reads TGTGCCTGCAATCTTGGGATAACTGAAGCTTTCTTT. This sequence encodes CACNLGITEAFF.

CDR3 nucleotide sequence: TGCGCCAGCAGCCAAGATAGAACTGACAATTCACCCCTCCACTTT. It translates to CASSQDRTDNSPLHF. The chain is built from TRBV4-3 and TRBJ1-6; D is ambiguous. This CDR3 comprises 15 residues. Trimming removed 0 bases at V and 7 bases at J, with 10 bases between. Germline CDR1 reads LGHNA; CDR2 reads YSLEER.

This clonotype was detected a few times. The CDR3 reads CASSEASRNTEAFF. The CDR3 DNA is TGTGCCAGCAGTGAAGCGAGCCGGAACACTGAAGCTTTCTTT. This chain connects TRBV6-1 to TRBJ1-1; no reliable D call. The CDR3 is made up of 14 amino acids. Trimming cost V 0 bases and J 1 base, with 6 bases left between them. Germline CDR1 MNHNS, CDR2 SASEGT.

This clonotype has just a few counts. The V call is TRBV20-1, the J call TRBJ1-1; D is unresolved. Trimming cost V 4 bases and J 4 bases, with 10 bases left between them. The CDR3 has 12 amino acids. CDR1 is DFQATT and CDR2 is SNEGSKA in the germline V gene (reference sequence). CDR3 nucleotides: TGCAGTGCTATGGCGGGGATCACTGAAGCTTTCTTT. As protein: CSAMAGITEAFF.

About this clonotype itself: Since a much larger clone is just one base distant, this may be a read error. The chain carries TRBV6-2 or TRBV6-3 and TRBJ2-3; D unclear. Germline assignment: CDR1 MNHEY and CDR2 SVGEGT. CDR3 size: 14 residues. The CDR3 bases are TGTGCCAGCAATTACTCGATTGTTGCAGATACGCAGTATTTT. Residues: CASNYSIVADTQYF.

The CDR3 here is CASSPREEGRAKNIQYF. CDR3 DNA sequence: TGTGCCAGCAGCCCCCGGGAGGAGGGGCGAGCCAAAAACATTCAGTACTTC. V and J are TRBV6-6 and TRBJ2-4, with 7 bases aligning to TRBD2. After removal of 6 bases from V and 0 bases from J, the junction contained 11 bases not matched to a gene. Germline values: CDR1 MNHNY, CDR2 SVGAGI (reference sequence). CDR3 length: 17 residues.

This clonotype was found many times. The chain uses TRBV9 and TRBJ2-3, with TRBD2 matching 9 bases. The CDR3 is 15 residues long. V shed 0 bases and J 5 bases; nucleotides not matched to a gene: 4. The V gene's germline CDR1 is SGDLS and CDR2 YYNGEE. CDR3 coding DNA: TGTGCCAGCAGCGTAGCGCGGGGGGGCAAAGATACGCAGTATTTT. Encoded protein: CASSVARGGKDTQYF.

This clonotype was counted many times. The chain combines TRBV2 with TRBJ1-5, with a tentative D call TRBD1 (6 bases). The CDR3 contains 16 residues. Germline V gene sequence: CDR1 SNHLY, CDR2 FYNNEI. V lost 0 bases, J lost 3 bases, and 12 bases lay in between. Here the CDR3 DNA reads TGTGCCAGCAGTGAAGCAGGGACATATCTCAATCAGCCCCAGCATTTT. Protein sequence: CASSEAGTYLNQPQHF.

In regard to this clonotype: This may be a read error: a much more frequent sequence differs by one nucleotide. This chain links TRBV7-2 with TRBJ2-3; D is undetermined. V was shortened by 8 bases and J by 3 bases, with 18 bases between the two germline ends. CDR3 size: 15 residues. Germline lookup yields CDR1 SGHTA and CDR2 FQGNSA. CDR3 amino acids: CASGTWHAVTDTQYF. The CDR3 DNA is TGTGCCAGCGGCACCTGGCACGCTGTTACAGATACGCAGTATTTT.

This clonotype was picked up many times. The chain carries TRBV7-9 and TRBJ2-3, with 8 bases fitting TRBD2. The CDR3 spans 17 residues. V shed 5 bases and J 0 bases; nucleotides not matched to a gene: 10. Germline CDR1 SEHNR, CDR2 FQNEAQ (reference sequence). CDR3 loop: CASSLGVGGRSTDTQYF. The DNA of the CDR3 is TGTGCCAGCAGCCTCGGGGTAGGCGGGAGGAGCACAGATACGCAGTATTTT.

For this clonotype: A much bigger clone sits one base away, suggesting this may be a read error. The chain employs TRBV4-1 and TRBJ2-3, with no clear D. The CDR3 loop spans 15 amino acids. Germline-derived CDR1 and CDR2 are MGHRA and YSYEKL. As DNA, the CDR3 is TGCGCCAGCAGCCAAGATTTGGGTAGCACAGATGCGCAGTATTTT. It translates to CASSQDLGSTDAQYF.

A remark on this clonotype: The conserved phenylalanine or tryptophan normally closing the CDR3 is absent here, so this likely arose from a read error. The chain uses TRBV10-2 and TRBJ2-1, with 9 bases lining up with TRBD2. V shed 1 base, J shed 9 bases, and the junction held 7 bases outside the gene matches. The length of the CDR3 is 15 residues. Germline lookup yields CDR1 WSHSY and CDR2 SAAADI. The CDR3 region is CASSELREGRVEQFS. The CDR3 DNA follows: TGCGCCAGCAGTGAGTTGCGGGAGGGCCGTGTTGAGCAGTTCTCC.